The next 13 T cell receptor beta chains were all read from a single sample in a study of OX40 agonist ivuxolimab in advanced cancers. Profiled with immunoSEQ multiplex PCR; TCRdb holds only in-frame clones, not every one. The sample gives about 52,000 clones, 90% to 95% of which show up once; approximately 23% is in the top ten. The sample consisted of CD4+ or CD8+ T cells sorted from blood, taken in a trial of the OX40 agonist ivuxolimab. The receptors come from an adult with an advanced solid tumor such as melanoma, head and neck, liver or kidney cancer.

V and J are TRBV29-1 and TRBJ2-7; tentative D call: TRBD2 (7 bases). Germline V gives CDR1 SQVTM, CDR2 ANQGSEA. Trimming cost V 0 bases and J 2 bases, with 17 bases left between them. The CDR3 sequence is 16 residues long. CDR3 amino acids: CSVEEGGASGAYEQYF. Written as DNA, the CDR3 is TGCAGCGTTGAAGAGGGGGGGGCTAGCGGTGCCTACGAGCAGTACTTC.

The chain has TRBV9 and TRBJ2-7; possibly TRBD2 for D (6 bases). V was cut by 1 base and J by 5 bases, with 13 bases left in between. The V gene's germline CDR1 is SGDLS and CDR2 YYNGEE. This CDR3 is built from 14 residues. CDR3 sequence reads: CASSVSSGVNEQYF. In DNA, the CDR3 is TGTGCCAGCAGCGTATCTTCGGGAGTAAACGAGCAGTACTTC.

This chain joins TRBV11-2 and TRBJ2-7; D is perhaps TRBD2 (5 bases). Trimming stripped 5 bases from V and 0 bases from J, with 14 bases between. CDR1 SGHAT and CDR2 FQNNGV come from the germline V gene. This CDR3 is 15 amino acids long. The CDR3 loop reads CASSPSGGLSYEQYF. The CDR3 DNA reads as TGTGCCAGCAGCCCCAGCGGAGGCCTCTCCTACGAGCAGTACTTC.

V usage is TRBV4-1 and J usage is TRBJ2-1; 7 bases fit TRBD2. The CDR3 spans 16 residues. The ends lost 3 bases at V and 0 bases at J; junction bases unmatched: 5. The V gene's germline CDR1 is MGHRA and CDR2 YSYEKL. The chain's CDR3 is CASSQETSVSYNEQFF. In DNA, the CDR3 is TGCGCCAGCAGCCAGGAAACTAGCGTCTCCTACAATGAGCAGTTCTTC.

The chain links TRBV19 to TRBJ2-1; tentatively, D is TRBD1 (6 bases). Per germline, CDR1 LNHDA and CDR2 SQIVND (reference sequence). This CDR3 has 16 residues. Trimming pared 7 bases from V and 12 bases from J, leaving 28 bases between. In DNA form, the CDR3 reads TGTGCCAGTAAGGTAGAACCCGGGACACCGACGCTGGGGCAGTTCTTC. It yields the protein CASKVEPGTPTLGQFF. Full variable domain (rest looked up from reference TRBV19 and TRBJ2-1): DGGITQSPKYLFRKEGQNVTLSCEQNLNHDAMYWYRQDPGQGLRLIYYSQIVNDFQKGDIAEGYSVSREKKESFPLTVTSAQKNPTAFYLCASKVEPGTPTLGQFFGPGTRLTVL.

The gene calls are TRBV19 and TRBJ1-5; the match to TRBD1 covers 7 bases. The CDR3 is 15 residues long. With 5 bases clipped from V and 6 bases from J, the junction kept 10 bases outside the gene matches. Per the germline V gene, CDR1 is LNHDA and CDR2 is SQIVND (reference sequence). The CDR3 loop reads CASSPVRGAGQPQHF. The CDR3 bases are TGTGCCAGTAGTCCCGTCAGGGGGGCTGGTCAGCCCCAGCATTTT.

This rearrangement joins TRBV4-2 to TRBJ2-7; 11 bases agree with TRBD2. V shed 0 bases and J 5 bases; nucleotides not matched to a gene: 15. The CDR3 totals 19 residues. The germline gives CDR1 LGHNA, CDR2 YNFKEQ. The DNA for the CDR3 is TGTGCCAGCAGCCAAGATTTGGTCCTTACTAGCGGGAGTTCAGACGAGCAGTACTTC. It encodes CASSQDLVLTSGSSDEQYF.

V gene TRBV7-8 combines with J gene TRBJ2-1; TRBD2 matches 11 bases. This CDR3 has 17 residues. With 1 base clipped from V and 6 bases from J, the junction kept 8 bases outside the gene matches. Germline V gives CDR1 SGHVS, CDR2 FQNEAQ. The CDR3 loop reads CASSLVASGRTINEQFF. The DNA of the CDR3 is TGTGCCAGCAGCTTAGTGGCTAGCGGGAGGACCATCAATGAGCAGTTCTTC.

This clone appeared a few times. The rearrangement links TRBV28 to TRBJ2-5; D possibly matches TRBD1 or TRBD2 (5 bases each). V shed 9 bases and J shed 4 bases, with 12 bases lying between them. CDR1 and CDR2 from the germline V gene are MDHEN and SYDVKM. This CDR3 is built from 12 residues. CDR3 protein: CASTGLTETQYF. The CDR3 DNA reads TGTGCCAGTACGGGGCTTACAGAGACCCAGTACTTC.

This clone was seen only once. The chain employs TRBV2 and TRBJ1-2; no reliable D call. Per germline, CDR1 SNHLY and CDR2 FYNNEI. The CDR3 spans 13 residues. The V end was cut by 3 bases, the J end by 10 bases, with 15 bases between. This CDR3 is CASSDITSEDYTF. Here the CDR3 DNA reads TGTGCCAGCAGTGATATCACATCCGAAGACTACACCTTC.

This clone was observed a few times. J is TRBJ2-1 and V is TRBV6-5; D perhaps matches TRBD2 (6 bases). The CDR3 has 12 residues. The germline V gene encodes CDR1 MNHEY and CDR2 SVGAGI. V was cut by 5 bases and J by 10 bases, with 12 bases left in between. The CDR3 DNA reads as TGTGCCAGCAGTACTAGGACTAAAGAGCAGTTCTTC. This translates into CASSTRTKEQFF.

This chain connects TRBV15 to TRBJ1-5, with a tentative D call TRBD1 (5 bases). CDR1 is LNHNV, CDR2 YYDKDF, per germline (reference sequence). V lost 6 bases and J lost 3, with 12 bases in between. The CDR3 contains 14 residues. The CDR3 loop reads CATRSTVSNQPQHF. The DNA for the CDR3 is TGTGCCACCAGATCGACAGTCTCCAATCAGCCCCAGCATTTT.

V gene TRBV19 combines with J gene TRBJ2-1; D is perhaps TRBD1 (6 bases). The CDR3 sequence is 15 residues long. Trimming pared 7 bases from V and 0 bases from J, leaving 13 bases between. Germline lookup yields CDR1 LNHDA and CDR2 SQIVND (reference sequence). This CDR3 is CASTLGGSSYNEQFF. DNA for the CDR3: TGTGCCAGTACCTTAGGGGGAAGCTCCTACAATGAGCAGTTCTTC.